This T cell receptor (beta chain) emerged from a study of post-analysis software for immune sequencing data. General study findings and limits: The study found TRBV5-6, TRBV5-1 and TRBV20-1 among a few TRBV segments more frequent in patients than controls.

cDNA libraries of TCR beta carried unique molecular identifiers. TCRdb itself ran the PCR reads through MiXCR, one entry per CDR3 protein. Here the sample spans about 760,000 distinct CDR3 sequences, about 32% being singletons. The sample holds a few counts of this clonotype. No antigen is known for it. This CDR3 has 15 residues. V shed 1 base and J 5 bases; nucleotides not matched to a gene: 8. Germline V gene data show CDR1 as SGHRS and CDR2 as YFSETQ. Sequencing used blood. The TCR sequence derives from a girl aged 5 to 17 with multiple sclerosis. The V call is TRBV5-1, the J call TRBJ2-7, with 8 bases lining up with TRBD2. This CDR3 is CASSLSSGRSHEQYF. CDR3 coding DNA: TGCGCCAGCAGCTTGTCCAGCGGGAGATCCCACGAGCAGTACTTC.